The TCR beta chain under discussion was sequenced for a study of molecular identifiers for immune sequencing clone quantification. Notes on this clonotype: Its antigen remains unidentified. An end of the junction does not agree with germline; a read error may underlie this.

From the PCR reads, TCRdb called clonotypes with MiXCR, one entry per CDR3 protein. The table lists over 600,000 distinct CDR3 sequences, 20% of them singletons, with roughly 0.83% in the top ten. Whole-study findings and limits: Detecting spiked Jurkat TCR RNA from one cell among about a million naive cells was reportedly possible.

CDR3 length equals 14 residues. The germline CDR1 and CDR2 sequences are MNHEY and SMNVEV (reference sequence). This receptor was identified in a human donor in good health. Some libraries in this study had Jurkat cell RNA spiked in. The sample was naive CD8+ T cells from blood, with Jurkat cell RNA spiked in. Subset defined: FACS-sorted CD8+CD4-CCR7+CD45RA+ naive T cells. The rearrangement links TRBV27 to TRBJ2-7, with D possibly being TRBD1 (6 bases). The CDR3 nucleotides read TGTGCCAGCAGTCAGGGGAGTAGCTCCTGCGAGCAGTACTTC. Protein: CASSQGSSSCEQYF.